The sample holds many counts of the clone carrying this T cell receptor (beta chain). Its antigen is undetermined. The library targeted TCRbeta and was prepared with unique molecular identifiers. One entry per CDR3 protein results from TCRdb running MiXCR on the PCR reads. The sample contains about 150,000 distinct CDR3 sequences, roughly 11% of which appear only once. The source of the sample is a study of T-cell reconstitution after alpha-beta-depleted transplantation in children. This CDR3 comprises 14 residues. The germline V gene has CDR1 MNHEY and CDR2 SMNVEV (reference sequence). The V segment lost 4 bases and the J segment 2 bases; nucleotides outside the gene matches: 2. Study-wide findings and caveats: Surviving recipient T cells and thymic progenitors underlay high day-60 TCRbeta diversity in some patients. Roughly two months post-transplant, alpha-beta T cells reportedly originated from several hundred graft clones that had expanded. One year after transplant, T-cell counts and diversity came mostly from newly produced T cells.

The rearrangement links TRBV27 to TRBJ2-3, with TRBD1 matching 8 bases. This sequence was found in a boy aged 2 to 10 with acute myeloid leukemia, due to receive a stem cell transplant. The sequencing here drew on PBMCs, taken before TCRalphabeta/CD19-depleted stem cell transplant. Written as DNA, the CDR3 is TGTGCCAGCAGTTGGACAGGGTCCACAGATACGCAGTATTTT. Translating gives CASSWTGSTDTQYF.